A selection of T cell receptor beta chains follows, all from one sample in a study of T cell responses to AZD1222 COVID-19 vaccine. This table comes from immunoSEQ multiplex PCR, and its TCRdb copy is limited to in-frame clones, with some not included. Among under 150,000 clones listed, approximately 85% were seen once. The material sequenced was peripheral blood, taken 28 days after the second dose of the MenACWY control vaccine. The receptors shown here come from an adult who received the MenACWY meningococcal vaccine as a control. Each CDR3 is given with its conserved first and last residue. D genes are given only for firm matches. The size field is filled for only some rows; it gives once, few, many or a size class.

J gene: TRBJ2-5
D gene: -
clone size: few
V gene: TRBV6-5
CDR3 protein: CASSYVGGVMYF
CDR3 DNA: TGTGCCAGCAGTTATGTCGGAGGGGTGATGTACTTC

J gene: TRBJ2-1
D gene: -
clone size: -
V gene: TRBV6-5
CDR3 protein: CASSSGRQWGYNEQFF
CDR3 DNA: TGTGCCAGCAGTTCCGGGAGACAGTGGGGCTACAATGAGCAGTTCTTC

J gene: TRBJ1-1
D gene: -
clone size: -
V gene: TRBV11-2
CDR3 protein: CASSLERGPEAFF
CDR3 DNA: TGTGCCAGCAGCTTAGAAAGGGGCCCTGAAGCTTTCTTT

J gene: TRBJ2-2
D gene: -
clone size: -
V gene: TRBV5-8
CDR3 protein: CASSLGRAKSNGELFF
CDR3 DNA: TGTGCCAGCAGCTTGGGCAGGGCCAAGAGTAACGGGGAGCTGTTTTTT

J gene: TRBJ1-3
D gene: TRBD1
clone size: few
V gene: TRBV4-2
CDR3 protein: CASSQGSGTAGNTIYF
CDR3 DNA: TGTGCCAGCAGCCAGGGCTCCGGGACAGCTGGAAACACCATATATTTT

J gene: TRBJ2-1
D gene: -
clone size: -
V gene: TRBV24-1
CDR3 protein: CATSDLWGSPHNEQFF
CDR3 DNA: TGTGCCACCAGTGATTTGTGGGGGTCCCCCCACAATGAGCAGTTCTTC

J gene: TRBJ2-2
D gene: TRBD1
clone size: -
V gene: TRBV24-1
CDR3 protein: CATSDSRQGRSNTGELFF
CDR3 DNA: TGTGCCACCAGTGATTCCCGACAGGGGAGATCGAACACCGGGGAGCTGTTTTTT

J gene: TRBJ2-2
D gene: -
clone size: -
V gene: TRBV24-1
CDR3 protein: CATSDLGGMLTGELFF
CDR3 DNA: TGTGCCACCAGTGACCTTGGGGGGATGCTCACCGGGGAGCTGTTTTTT

J gene: TRBJ1-2
D gene: -
clone size: -
V gene: TRBV9
CDR3 protein: CASSVSDYGYTF
CDR3 DNA: TGTGCCAGCAGCGTATCGGACTATGGCTACACCTTC

J gene: TRBJ2-7
D gene: TRBD1
clone size: -
V gene: TRBV19
CDR3 protein: CASSTRDRPNYEQYF
CDR3 DNA: TGTGCCAGTAGTACCCGGGACAGGCCCAACTACGAGCAGTACTTC

J gene: TRBJ1-5
D gene: -
clone size: -
V gene: TRBV5-5
CDR3 protein: CASSPVSGLYSNQPQHF
CDR3 DNA: TGTGCCAGCAGCCCTGTATCGGGCTTGTATAGCAATCAGCCCCAGCATTTT

J gene: TRBJ2-2
D gene: TRBD1
clone size: few
V gene: TRBV11-2
CDR3 protein: CASSRPGGNTGELFF
CDR3 DNA: TGTGCCAGCAGCCGCCCAGGGGGCAACACCGGGGAGCTGTTTTTT

J gene: TRBJ2-5
D gene: -
clone size: -
V gene: TRBV13
CDR3 protein: CASSKGGEGYGETQYF
CDR3 DNA: TGTGCCAGCAGCAAGGGGGGTGAGGGCTATGGGGAGACCCAGTACTTC

J gene: TRBJ1-2
D gene: -
clone size: -
V gene: TRBV9
CDR3 protein: CASSADPGGLSGYTF
CDR3 DNA: TGTGCCAGCAGCGCCGACCCCGGGGGGTTGAGTGGCTACACCTTC

J gene: TRBJ1-1
D gene: -
clone size: -
V gene: TRBV18
CDR3 protein: CASSPSKNTEAFF
CDR3 DNA: TGTGCCAGCTCACCGTCAAAGAACACTGAAGCTTTCTTT

J gene: TRBJ1-5
D gene: -
clone size: -
V gene: TRBV5-6
CDR3 protein: CASRAGRLGNQPQHF
CDR3 DNA: TGTGCCAGCAGAGCCGGCAGGCTTGGCAATCAGCCCCAGCATTTT

J gene: TRBJ1-6
D gene: TRBD1
clone size: -
V gene: TRBV25-1
CDR3 protein: CASSTGQGFSNSPLHF
CDR3 DNA: TGTGCCAGCAGTACAGGACAGGGTTTCTCTAATTCACCCCTCCACTTT

J gene: TRBJ1-2
D gene: TRBD1
clone size: -
V gene: TRBV5-8
CDR3 protein: CASSLKQGTLVHGYTF
CDR3 DNA: TGTGCCAGCAGCCTAAAACAGGGGACGTTAGTACATGGCTACACCTTC

J gene: TRBJ1-1
D gene: -
clone size: -
V gene: TRBV10-3
CDR3 protein: CAISEIRGMAEAFF
CDR3 DNA: TGTGCCATCAGTGAAATCAGGGGTATGGCTGAAGCTTTCTTT

J gene: TRBJ1-4
D gene: -
clone size: few
V gene: TRBV29-1
CDR3 protein: CSVGSTDRELFF
CDR3 DNA: TGCAGCGTTGGGTCGACGGACAGAGAACTGTTTTTT

J gene: TRBJ2-5
D gene: -
clone size: -
V gene: TRBV21-1
CDR3 protein: CASSKRGGRTQETQYF
CDR3 DNA: TGTGCCAGCAGCAAAAGAGGGGGTCGGACACAAGAGACCCAGTACTTC

J gene: TRBJ2-2
D gene: -
clone size: -
V gene: TRBV7-2
CDR3 protein: CASRTGAANTGELFF
CDR3 DNA: TGTGCCAGCAGAACCGGGGCGGCTAACACCGGGGAGCTGTTTTTT

J gene: TRBJ1-4
D gene: TRBD1
clone size: -
V gene: TRBV4-1
CDR3 protein: CASSEGDRSGNEKLFF
CDR3 DNA: TGCGCCAGCAGCGAAGGGGACAGGTCCGGGAACGAAAAACTGTTTTTT

J gene: TRBJ1-2
D gene: -
clone size: -
V gene: TRBV3-1/TRBV3-2
CDR3 protein: CASRRSGAHYGYTF
CDR3 DNA: TGTGCCAGCAGACGATCAGGGGCCCACTATGGCTACACCTTC

J gene: TRBJ2-3
D gene: -
clone size: -
V gene: TRBV30
CDR3 protein: CASNLLGGDTQYF
CDR3 DNA: TGTGCCTCAAACCTCTTAGGGGGGGATACGCAGTATTTT

J gene: TRBJ1-6
D gene: -
clone size: -
V gene: TRBV6-5
CDR3 protein: CASSRGTGPNSPLHF
CDR3 DNA: TGTGCCAGCAGTAGAGGGACGGGGCCTAATTCACCCCTCCACTTT

J gene: TRBJ1-3
D gene: TRBD1
clone size: -
V gene: TRBV28
CDR3 protein: CASSFRDRDGGNTIYF
CDR3 DNA: TGTGCCAGCAGTTTCCGGGACAGGGATGGTGGAAACACCATATATTTT

J gene: TRBJ2-2
D gene: TRBD2
clone size: -
V gene: TRBV15
CDR3 protein: CATSRSDGRGTGELFF
CDR3 DNA: TGTGCCACCAGCAGGTCCGACGGGAGGGGCACCGGGGAGCTGTTTTTT

J gene: TRBJ1-1
D gene: TRBD1
clone size: few
V gene: TRBV9
CDR3 protein: CASSIGTAVPLGEAFF
CDR3 DNA: TGTGCCAGCAGCATCGGGACAGCAGTTCCCTTGGGGGAAGCTTTCTTT

J gene: TRBJ1-2
D gene: TRBD1
clone size: -
V gene: TRBV27
CDR3 protein: CASSRRQGQGYTF
CDR3 DNA: TGTGCCAGCAGTCGAAGACAGGGTCAGGGCTACACCTTC

J gene: TRBJ1-6
D gene: -
clone size: few
V gene: TRBV9
CDR3 protein: CASSARLSSPLHF
CDR3 DNA: TGTGCCAGCAGCGCCCGTTTGAGTTCACCCCTCCACTTT

J gene: TRBJ1-1
D gene: -
clone size: -
V gene: TRBV24-1
CDR3 protein: CATSDPYTNTEAFF
CDR3 DNA: TGTGCCACCAGTGATCCTTACACGAACACTGAAGCTTTCTTT